This T cell receptor beta chain was identified in a study of molecular identifiers for immune sequencing clone quantification. This CDR3 comprises 12 residues. Trimming left V 0 bases short and J 6 bases short, with 3 bases between. This clonotype has at least ten counts. Each CDR3 protein gets one entry after TCRdb re-called the PCR reads with MiXCR. The sample lists about 40,000 distinct CDR3 sequences, less than 20% occurring once. The sequence was collected from a human donor in good health. Some libraries in this study had Jurkat cell RNA spiked in. The gene calls are TRBV12-3 or TRBV12-4 and TRBJ2-1; D is unclear. Sample: naive CD8+ T cells from blood, with Jurkat cell RNA spiked in. Sample subset: FACS-sorted CD8+CD4-CCR7+CD45RA+ naive T cells. CDR3 DNA: TGTGCCAGCAGTTTAGCCCCCAATGAGCAGTTCTTC. It specifies CASSLAPNEQFF.